Detailed here is one T cell receptor (beta chain). Its specificity is unknown. Sequencing used immunoSEQ multiplex PCR; TCRdb keeps in-frame clones, though not all of them. Among roughly 1.4 million clones listed, about 98.5% were seen once. Germline V CDR1 and CDR2: MGHDK, SYGVNS. V was shortened by 5 bases and J by 5 bases, with 13 bases between the two germline ends. This CDR3 contains 14 residues. The sample comes from a study of shared clonotypes between healthy human individuals. Study observations and caveats: Large depth notwithstanding, sorted-subset sequencing proved incomplete by rarefaction. Clonotypes shared by all four donors outscored non-shared clonotypes in generation probability. Sampling used blood alone; tissue repertoires probably differ.

The V and J genes are TRBV25-1 and TRBJ2-1, with D unclear. The source of this sequence is a man aged 30 to 45 in good health. Sequencing was performed on naive CD4+ T cells sorted from blood. The subset was: CD45RA+ positively selected. CDR3 coding DNA: TGTGCCAGCAGTATAGTGGACCCCAACAATGAGCAGTTCTTC. This codes for CASSIVDPNNEQFF. The entire variable domain, with the rest obtained from reference TRBV25-1 and TRBJ2-1, is as follows: EADIYQTPRYLVIGTGKKITLECSQTMGHDKMYWYQQDPGMELHLIHYSYGVNSTEKGDLSSESTVSRIRTEHFPLTLESARPSHTSQYLCASSIVDPNNEQFFGPGTRLTVL.